This T cell receptor (beta chain) appears in the sequencing data of a study of cytomegalovirus exposure and HLA in healthy donors. Study as a whole: HLA-typed donors were the source of around 77 million unique TCRs held in an early data release. The study, taken as a whole, reports: Some highly shared sequence variants likely arose as a pipeline artifact. CMV serostatus was the sole immune exposure data available. A previous analysis found most TCR beta V segments productive roughly 90% or roughly 30% of the time.

The length of the CDR3 is 15 residues. V was pared by 4 bases and J by 3 bases, with 16 bases between. Germline lookup yields CDR1 MNHEY and CDR2 SMNVEV (reference sequence). Points on this clone: Its specificity is not known.

The PCR had 60 Vbeta and 13 Jbeta primers. Profiling relied on immunoSEQ multiplex PCR, and the TCRdb table lists in-frame clones only, not all of them. The sample records around 150,000 clones, 70% to 90% being singletons. This sequence originates from a man between 18 and 29 years old in good health and CMV-seropositive. The chain is built from TRBV27 and TRBJ2-7; the D gene is possibly TRBD2 (5 bases). The sample was PBMCs. As DNA, the CDR3 is TGTGCCAGCAGTTCCCTCCCGGGGAGACTCTACGAGCAGTACTTC. Residues: CASSSLPGRLYEQYF.